The 19 T cell receptor beta chains presented below share a single source sample, sequenced in a study of technical replicates of blood from several donors. Assay used: immunoSEQ multiplex PCR; TCRdb lists only in-frame clones, some missing. The table shows about 82,000 clones, with roughly 94% occurring only once. The sequenced material came from T cells isolated from PBMCs. The receptors come from a human donor in good health.

The V call is TRBV7-9, the J call TRBJ1-1; TRBD1 matches at 8 bases. With V trimmed by 5 bases and J by 5 bases, 4 bases remained unmatched. This CDR3 has 13 amino acids. Germline assignment: CDR1 SEHNR and CDR2 FQNEAQ (reference sequence). CDR3 in DNA: TGTGCCAGCAGCGCGGACAGGGATACTGAAGCTTTCTTT. Its protein is CASSADRDTEAFF.

The chain combines TRBV7-3 with TRBJ2-7; D is possibly TRBD1 (7 bases). Germline assignment: CDR1 SGHTA and CDR2 FQGTGA. Trimming removed 3 bases at V and 2 bases at J, with 14 bases between. The CDR3 runs 15 residues. Here the CDR3 reads CASSFDREATYEQYF. The CDR3 coding sequence is TGTGCCAGCAGCTTTGACAGGGAGGCGACCTACGAGCAGTACTTC.

This chain connects TRBV9 to TRBJ2-5; 11 nucleotides match TRBD1. Looked up from germline, CDR1 is SGDLS and CDR2 is YYNGEE. V dropped 7 bases and J dropped 4; count of bases not matched to a gene: 3. The CDR3 is 13 residues long. Written as DNA, the CDR3 is TGTGCCAGCGGGGACAGGGGGACAGAGACCCAGTACTTC. It translates to CASGDRGTETQYF.

The DNA for the CDR3 is TGCAGTGTGACGGGTTACAATGAGCAGTTCTTC. Translated, it gives CSVTGYNEQFF. The V call is TRBV20-1, the J call TRBJ2-1; no clear D gene. From germline, CDR1 is DFQATT and CDR2 SNEGSKA (reference sequence). CDR3 length: 11 amino acids. V lost 7 bases to trimming and J lost 4 bases, with 8 bases between them.

The V call is TRBV4-1, the J call TRBJ1-3; D gene uncertain. This CDR3 comprises 16 residues. Trimming removed 2 bases at V and 0 bases at J, with 11 bases between. Germline CDR1 MGHRA, CDR2 YSYEKL. DNA for the CDR3: TGCGCCAGCAGCCAATCCTCAGGAAGCTCTGGAAACACCATATATTTT. Protein: CASSQSSGSSGNTIYF.

The chain combines TRBV5-4 with TRBJ1-1; no clear D gene. Per the germline V gene, CDR1 is SGHNT and CDR2 is YYREEE (reference sequence). The CDR3 has 13 residues. V was pared by 3 bases and J by 6 bases, with 12 bases between. CDR3 in amino acids: CASSYGLSAEAFF. The CDR3 bases are TGTGCCAGCAGCTACGGCCTGAGCGCTGAAGCTTTCTTT.

J is TRBJ1-1 and V is TRBV27; D gene ambiguous. Germline values: CDR1 MNHEY, CDR2 SMNVEV (reference sequence). With 2 bases removed from V and 5 bases from J, the gap between germline ends came to 15 bases. This CDR3 has 15 residues. The CDR3 coding sequence is TGTGCCAGCAGTTTAAATCCGGGGATGATAACTGAAGCTTTCTTT. This codes for CASSLNPGMITEAFF.

The J gene is TRBJ2-1, the V gene TRBV6-5; D possibly corresponds to TRBD2 (5 bases). The CDR3 loop spans 15 amino acids. CDR1 and CDR2 (germline): MNHEY, SVGAGI. Trimming pared 2 bases from V and 6 bases from J, leaving 14 bases between. The CDR3 nucleotides are TGTGCCAGCAGTTACGGGAGTGGCCGTTTCAATGAGCAGTTCTTC. Amino acids: CASSYGSGRFNEQFF.

V usage is TRBV6-1 and J usage is TRBJ2-2, with D unclear. The ends were cut back, 1 base at V and 4 bases at J, with 7 bases in the middle. This CDR3 region has 14 residues. Per the germline V gene, CDR1 is MNHNS and CDR2 is SASEGT. The CDR3 nucleotides are TGTGCCAGCAGTGAAGTCAGGCTCACCGGGGAGCTGTTTTTT. Translation: CASSEVRLTGELFF.

V usage is TRBV4-3 and J usage is TRBJ2-7; 7 positions match TRBD2. V gave up 6 bases and J gave up 0 bases; unmatched junction bases: 5. CDR1 and CDR2 from the germline V gene are LGHNA and YSLEER. CDR3 length: 14 amino acids. This CDR3 is CASRAGVSSYEQYF. The CDR3 DNA sequence: TGCGCCAGCAGGGCGGGGGTAAGCTCCTACGAGCAGTACTTC.

The V gene is TRBV10-3, the J gene TRBJ2-7; TRBD2 agrees at 10 bases. CDR3 length: 15 amino acids. Trimming at V came to 6 bases and at J to 2 bases, leaving 7 bases not matched to a gene. Per the germline V gene, CDR1 is ENHRY and CDR2 is SYGVKD. CDR3 in amino acids: CAIRPGGTSAYEQYF. The CDR3 DNA reads TGTGCCATCAGACCTGGCGGGACTAGCGCCTACGAGCAGTACTTC.

The chain links TRBV20-1 to TRBJ1-1; tentative D call: TRBD1 (5 bases). This CDR3 is 11 amino acids long. Germline V CDR1 and CDR2: DFQATT, SNEGSKA (reference sequence). Between the trimmed V and J ends, which lost 0 bases and 8 bases, there was a span of 7 bases. In DNA, the CDR3 is TGCAGTGCTAGAGATCACAGGGAAGCTTTCTTT. It encodes CSARDHREAFF.

The gene calls are TRBV9 and TRBJ2-1; 15 bases are a match to TRBD2. With V trimmed by 4 bases and J by 7 bases, 9 bases remained unmatched. CDR3 length: 17 residues. CDR1 and CDR2 (germline): SGDLS, YYNGEE. The CDR3 region is CASSLNTGLAGGNEQFF. The DNA of the CDR3 is TGTGCCAGCAGCTTAAATACGGGACTAGCGGGAGGTAATGAGCAGTTCTTC.

This clone was detected a few times. The chain employs TRBV19 and TRBJ1-5, with D hard to call. V was pared by 5 bases and J by 5 bases, with 10 bases between. This CDR3 has 13 residues. Looked up from germline, CDR1 is LNHDA and CDR2 is SQIVND (reference sequence). The CDR3 sequence is CASSYGGHQPQHF. CDR3 sequence (DNA): TGTGCCAGTAGTTATGGAGGGCATCAGCCCCAGCATTTT.

The chain recombines TRBV2 with TRBJ2-3; 10 nucleotides align to TRBD2. Germline lookup yields CDR1 SNHLY and CDR2 FYNNEI. This CDR3 has 14 residues. Unmatched junction bases numbered 4, after V lost 7 bases and J lost 3 bases. The CDR3 loop is CASTPGLATDTQYF. The CDR3 bases are TGTGCCAGCACACCGGGACTAGCGACAGATACGCAGTATTTT.

The rearrangement links TRBV5-6 to TRBJ1-5; 10 bases are shared with TRBD1. Germline CDR1 and CDR2: SGHDT and YYEEEE. This CDR3 comprises 16 residues. V gave up 4 bases and J gave up 3 bases; unmatched junction bases: 7. The DNA for the CDR3 is TGTGCCAGCAGCACTACCGGGACAGGGGACAATCAGCCCCAGCATTTT. It is translated as CASSTTGTGDNQPQHF.

The rearrangement uses TRBV28 and TRBJ1-2; possible D gene TRBD1, 6 bases. CDR1 and CDR2 from the germline V gene are MDHEN and SYDVKM. The V end was cut by 6 bases, the J end by 7 bases, with 18 bases between. The CDR3 extends over 14 amino acids. The CDR3, as DNA: TGTGCCAGCAGCCAAACGGGGGGGCTGTTTGGCTACACCTTC. This codes for CASSQTGGLFGYTF.

V and J are TRBV2 and TRBJ1-4; no definite D call. From germline, CDR1 is SNHLY and CDR2 FYNNEI. V was trimmed by 7 bases and J by 5 bases, leaving 14 bases between them. This CDR3 has 14 amino acids. CDR3 sequence: CASTRQPGNEKLFF. The CDR3 coding sequence is TGTGCCAGCACCAGGCAACCTGGGAATGAAAAACTGTTTTTT.

The V call is TRBV4-3, the J call TRBJ2-7, with a weak D call TRBD2 (7 bases). This CDR3 region has 15 residues. Per germline, CDR1 LGHNA and CDR2 YSLEER. The V end lost 1 base, the J end lost 4 bases, and 14 bases lay between the germline ends. The CDR3 protein is CASSQGGGDPYEQYF. For the CDR3, the DNA is TGCGCCAGCAGCCAAGGAGGGGGGGATCCATACGAGCAGTACTTC.